Listed here are 17 T cell receptor beta chains from one sample, sequenced in a study of T-cell reconstitution after alpha-beta-depleted transplantation in children. For TCRbeta, the library was prepared with unique molecular identifiers. TCRdb reprocessed the PCR reads via MiXCR and lists one record per CDR3 protein. The sample lists about 110,000 distinct CDR3 sequences, under 25% occurring once. This material consisted of PBMCs, mostly from graft donor cells, taken 180 days after TCRalphabeta/CD19-depleted stem cell transplant. These receptors were obtained from a male patient aged 2-15 years who had a stem cell transplant for chronic granulomatous disease, so the T cells may come from the graft donor.

This clonotype has at least ten counts. The chain carries TRBV20-1 and TRBJ2-3; a possible D gene is TRBD2 (6 bases). Trimming removed 6 bases from V and 3 bases from J, with 16 bases in between. CDR1 DFQATT and CDR2 SNEGSKA come from the germline V gene (reference sequence). The CDR3 sequence is 14 residues long. CDR3 region: CSARLWGRTDTQYF. The CDR3 DNA follows: TGCAGTGCGAGGCTGTGGGGGAGGACAGATACGCAGTATTTT.

This clonotype was seen more than once but under ten times. V is TRBV20-1 and J is TRBJ2-3; no clear D gene. The V end lost 5 bases, the J end lost 4 bases, and 7 bases lay between the germline ends. This CDR3 has 11 amino acids. Germline CDR1 reads DFQATT; CDR2 reads SNEGSKA (reference sequence). CDR3 sequence (DNA): TGCAGTGCTGGCGACCCAGATACGCAGTATTTT. Protein: CSAGDPDTQYF.

The chain links TRBV7-9 to TRBJ1-2, with D maybe TRBD1 (5 bases). The CDR3 spans 13 residues. Trimming cost V 5 bases and J 3 bases, with 10 bases left between them. Germline V CDR1 and CDR2: SEHNR, FQNEAQ (reference sequence). CDR3 sequence (DNA): TGTGCCAGCAGCCCCGGGACCGACTATGGCTACACCTTC. It yields the protein CASSPGTDYGYTF.

This clonotype has a count of ten or more. The V and J genes are TRBV29-1 and TRBJ2-7, with D maybe TRBD1 (5 bases). V was cut by 6 bases and J by 2 bases, with 11 bases left in between. In germline, CDR1 is SQVTM, CDR2 ANQGSEA. This CDR3 comprises 12 residues. The CDR3: CSVVDRTYEQYF. The DNA for the CDR3 is TGCAGCGTGGTTGACAGAACCTACGAGCAGTACTTC.

This clonotype was recorded many times. The chain has TRBV29-1 and TRBJ1-2; tentatively, D is TRBD1 (5 bases). The CDR3 contains 12 residues. Trimming took 3 bases from V and 4 from J, leaving 9 bases between them. Germline V gene sequence: CDR1 SQVTM, CDR2 ANQGSEA. CDR3 nucleotide sequence: TGCAGCGTTGATAGGGACGTCTATGGCTACACCTTC. It codes for CSVDRDVYGYTF.

This clonotype was observed at least ten times. The chain links TRBV24-1 to TRBJ2-7, with TRBD2 matching over 10 bases. The CDR3 covers 15 residues. The V and J ends lost 10 bases and 5 bases, in that order; junction bases with no gene match: 13. From germline, CDR1 is KGHDR and CDR2 SFDVKD. CDR3 amino acids: CATDPQSGRAHEQYF. CDR3 bases: TGTGCCACGGATCCTCAGAGCGGGAGGGCCCACGAGCAGTACTTC.

This clonotype was counted between two and nine times. The chain employs TRBV20-1 and TRBJ2-7; D is possibly TRBD2 (6 bases). The CDR3 sequence is 15 residues long. Trimming removed 6 bases from V and 2 bases from J, with 20 bases in between. CDR1 DFQATT and CDR2 SNEGSKA come from the germline V gene (reference sequence). Here the CDR3 DNA reads TGCAGTGCCTATCCTCTGCGCGGGGAGGCCTACGAGCAGTACTTC. Translated: CSAYPLRGEAYEQYF.

The chain couples TRBV5-1 to TRBJ2-6; tentative D call: TRBD1 (5 bases). Per germline, CDR1 SGHRS and CDR2 YFSETQ. CDR3 length: 18 amino acids. V lost 5 bases, J lost 1 base, and 19 bases lay in between. CDR3 sequence (DNA): TGCGCCAGCAGTCAACGACAGCTGGAAAGGTCTGGGGCCAACGTCCTGACTTTC. It translates to CASSQRQLERSGANVLTF.

This clonotype was picked up many times. V and J are TRBV4-2 and TRBJ2-3, with TRBD2 identical over 12 bases. The CDR3 totals 18 residues. Germline V gene data show CDR1 as LGHNA and CDR2 as YNFKEQ. J was trimmed by 0 bases and V by 4 bases; bases with no gene match: 8. The CDR3 protein is CASSLRSSGGASTDTQYF. In DNA form, the CDR3 reads TGTGCCAGCAGCCTTCGGTCTAGCGGGGGGGCAAGCACAGATACGCAGTATTTT.

Of note for this clonotype: This sequence may be a read error, since a much larger clone differs from it by one base. V and J are TRBV7-3 and TRBJ2-5; TRBD2 agrees at 11 bases. The CDR3 runs to 15 residues. Germline V gene lookup returns CDR1 SGHTA and CDR2 FQGTGA. Written as DNA, the CDR3 is TGTCCCAGCAGCCCGATAGCGGGAGGGCAAGAGACCCAGTACTTC. Translated, it gives CPSSPIAGGQETQYF.

This clonotype was counted a few times. This chain joins TRBV5-1 and TRBJ2-1; no clear D gene. The CDR3 covers 15 residues. Germline lookup yields CDR1 SGHRS and CDR2 YFSETQ. The ends were cut back, 0 bases at V and 2 bases at J, with 9 bases in the middle. As DNA, the CDR3 is TGCGCCAGCAGCTTGGCGGCGACGGCCTACAATGAGCAGTTCTTC. Protein product: CASSLAATAYNEQFF.

The chain couples TRBV20-1 to TRBJ1-2, with D unclear. The CDR3 length is 10 residues. Germline V gives CDR1 DFQATT, CDR2 SNEGSKA (reference sequence). V was trimmed by 3 bases and J by 8 bases, leaving 7 bases between them. Here the CDR3 reads CSASQSGYTF. CDR3 sequence (DNA): TGCAGTGCTAGTCAGTCCGGCTACACCTTC.

This CDR3 reads CASSESELAGYNEQFF. For the CDR3, the DNA is TGCGCCAGCAGTGAGTCGGAACTAGCGGGCTACAATGAGCAGTTCTTC. J is TRBJ2-1 and V is TRBV10-2; 9 bases align to TRBD2. The CDR3 length is 16 residues. Germline values: CDR1 WSHSY, CDR2 SAAADI. J lost 3 bases, V lost 0 bases, and 3 bases had no gene match.

The gene calls are TRBV11-2 and TRBJ2-2, with D unclear. The germline V and J ends were trimmed by 5 bases and 1 base, with 14 bases remaining between them. Germline V gene lookup returns CDR1 SGHAT and CDR2 FQNNGV. The CDR3 runs to 16 residues. The chain's CDR3 is CASSAHSLLNTGELFF. CDR3 coding DNA: TGTGCCAGCAGCGCCCACAGCCTTTTGAACACCGGGGAGCTGTTTTTT.

The chain has TRBV12-3 or TRBV12-4 and TRBJ2-3; D is uncertain. This CDR3 is 14 amino acids long. Trimming took off 3 bases at V and 0 bases at J, with 7 bases between the two ends. CDR3 bases: TGTGCCAGCAGTTTGCAGTTTAGCACAGATACGCAGTATTTT. It specifies CASSLQFSTDTQYF.

The genes are TRBV9 and TRBJ1-1; D not certain. Trimming pared 0 bases from V and 0 bases from J, leaving 9 bases between. This CDR3 has 15 amino acids. Looked up from germline, CDR1 is SGDLS and CDR2 is YYNGEE. CDR3: CASSVETRMNTEAFF. The CDR3 DNA reads as TGTGCCAGCAGCGTAGAGACCAGGATGAACACTGAAGCTTTCTTT. The full variable domain, its missing parts supplied by reference TRBV9 and TRBJ1-1, is DSGVTQTPKHLITATGQRVTLRCSPRSGDLSVYWYQQSLDQGLQFLIQYYNGEERAKGNILERFSAQQFPDLHSELNLSSLELGDSALYFCASSVETRMNTEAFFGQGTRLTVV.

This clonotype was picked up many times. The chain joins TRBV7-9 to TRBJ2-1; TRBD2 aligns across 9 bases. Germline CDR1 and CDR2: SEHNR and FQNEAQ (reference sequence). This CDR3 has 14 residues. V shed 5 bases and J 9 bases; nucleotides not matched to a gene: 8. CDR3 bases: TGTGCCAGCAGCAGAGCTGGTAGCGGGGGTGAGCAGTTCTTC. Amino acids: CASSRAGSGGEQFF.